These 2 T cell receptor beta chains were sequenced from one sample in a study of T cell responses to AZD1222 COVID-19 vaccine. TCRdb keeps only in-frame clones here, not all; method: immunoSEQ multiplex PCR. The sample has 150,000 to 200,000 clones; around 93% are singletons. Specimen: peripheral blood, collected on day 0 of AZD1222 vaccination. The source of these receptors is an adult in good health.

The chain is built from TRBV5-1 and TRBJ1-4; no reliable D call. Germline-derived CDR1 and CDR2 are SGHRS and YFSETQ. V dropped 4 bases and J dropped 0 bases, with 19 bases sitting between them. CDR3 length equals 18 residues. DNA for the CDR3: TGCGCCAGCAGCGAACCCTCCCGGGCGGTGGCAACTAATGAAAAACTGTTTTTT. Residues: CASSEPSRAVATNEKLFF. The full variable domain, with the rest looked up from reference TRBV5-1 and TRBJ1-4, is KAGVTQTPRYLIKTRGQQVTLSCSPISGHRSVSWYQQTPGQGLQFLFEYFSETQRNKGNFPGRFSGRQFSNSRSEMNVSTLELGDSALYLCASSEPSRAVATNEKLFFGSGTQLSVL.

In this sample, this clone turned up once. The V call is TRBV28, the J call TRBJ2-3; D is possibly TRBD1 (6 bases). V lost 4 bases, J lost 1 base, and 12 bases lay in between. The CDR3 has 15 residues. Germline CDR1 reads MDHEN; CDR2 reads SYDVKM. The DNA for the CDR3 is TGTGCCAGCAGTTCGAGGGGGTTGGGCACAGATACGCAGTATTTT. It codes for CASSSRGLGTDTQYF.